This is a list of T cell receptor beta chains from one sample in a study of STAT5B mutations in CD4+ large granular lymphocyte leukemia. The repertoire was sequenced with immunoSEQ multiplex PCR; TCRdb's copy has only in-frame clones and lacks some. The sample yields around 38,000 clones, roughly nine tenths seen once. The sequenced sample was CD4+ T cells from blood buffy coats. These receptors were obtained from a human donor in good health. The CDR3 runs from the conserved cysteine through the conserved F or W. Fields, in order: J gene, D gene, V gene, clone size, CDR3 protein, CDR3 DNA. A D gene is named only where the DNA matches it firmly. Rows may omit the clone size; those that give it use once, few, many or a size class.

J: TRBJ1-3
D: NA
V: TRBV19
size: NA
CDR3: CASSINDQGTGNTIYF
DNA: TGTGCCAGTAGTATAAACGACCAGGGAACCGGAAACACCATATATTTT

J: TRBJ2-3
D: NA
V: TRBV19
size: few
CDR3: CASSIFGSTDTQYF
DNA: TGTGCCAGTAGTATCTTTGGCAGCACAGATACGCAGTATTTT

J: TRBJ2-3
D: TRBD2
V: TRBV6-1
size: NA
CDR3: CASSGLAGGLVDTQYF
DNA: TGTGCCAGCAGTGGACTAGCGGGAGGTTTGGTAGATACGCAGTATTTT

J: TRBJ2-1
D: TRBD2
V: TRBV25-1
size: NA
CDR3: CASSELREVYNEQFF
DNA: TGTGCCAGCAGTGAACTGCGGGAGGTCTACAATGAGCAGTTCTTC

J: TRBJ2-1
D: NA
V: TRBV5-1
size: NA
CDR3: CAYGEDARILYNEQFF
DNA: TGCGCATACGGGGAGGATGCTCGGATCTTGTACAATGAGCAGTTCTTC

J: TRBJ2-3
D: TRBD2
V: TRBV19
size: NA
CDR3: CASSIASGGSTDTQYF
DNA: TGTGCCAGTAGTATCGCCTCGGGAGGTAGCACAGATACGCAGTATTTT

J: TRBJ1-3
D: TRBD1
V: TRBV7-2
size: NA
CDR3: CASSIKTGGANTIYF
DNA: TGTGCCAGCAGCATAAAGACAGGGGGCGCGAACACCATATATTTT

J: TRBJ1-4
D: NA
V: TRBV19
size: few
CDR3: CASSIDHSEKLFF
DNA: TGTGCCAGTAGTATAGATCATTCTGAAAAACTGTTTTTT

J: TRBJ2-1
D: NA
V: TRBV15
size: once
CDR3: CATSPRLANEQFF
DNA: TGTGCCACCAGCCCCCGGCTGGCCAATGAGCAGTTCTTC

J: TRBJ2-1
D: TRBD2
V: TRBV9
size: once
CDR3: CASSVASGIYNEQFF
DNA: TGTGCCAGCAGCGTAGCTAGCGGGATCTACAATGAGCAGTTCTTC

J: TRBJ1-1
D: NA
V: TRBV6-6
size: NA
CDR3: CASSYRDTEAFF
DNA: TGTGCCAGCAGTTACCGGGACACTGAAGCTTTCTTT

J: TRBJ2-7
D: NA
V: TRBV7-8
size: NA
CDR3: CASSNSRQVGYEQYF
DNA: TGTGCCAGCAGCAACTCCAGACAGGTTGGCTACGAGCAGTACTTC

J: TRBJ2-2
D: TRBD2
V: TRBV19
size: NA
CDR3: CASSSGLAANTGELFF
DNA: TGTGCCAGTAGTAGTGGCCTAGCGGCGAACACCGGGGAGCTGTTTTTT

J: TRBJ2-1
D: TRBD2
V: TRBV19
size: NA
CDR3: CASSIDSGRPTTGNEQFF
DNA: TGTGCCAGTAGTATAGATAGCGGGAGGCCGACGACGGGGAATGAGCAGTTCTTC

J: TRBJ1-2
D: NA
V: TRBV19
size: NA
CDR3: CASSIVGRLTYGYTF
DNA: TGTGCCAGTAGTATAGTCGGGCGCCTGACGTATGGCTACACCTTC

J: TRBJ2-7
D: TRBD2
V: TRBV7-2
size: once
CDR3: CASSLAHTSGKSYEQYF
DNA: TGTGCCAGCAGCTTAGCCCATACTAGCGGGAAGTCCTACGAGCAGTACTTC

J: TRBJ2-1
D: TRBD2
V: TRBV7-2
size: NA
CDR3: CASSSRTSGTYHFF
DNA: TGTGCCAGCAGCTCTCGGACTAGCGGGACCTACCACTTCTTC

J: TRBJ2-7
D: NA
V: TRBV28
size: NA
CDR3: CASRPGGFWYEQYF
DNA: TGTGCCAGCAGACCCGGAGGCTTCTGGTACGAGCAGTACTTC

J: TRBJ1-6
D: NA
V: TRBV6-5
size: NA
CDR3: CASGIVVGNSPLHF
DNA: TGTGCCAGCGGGATCGTGGTGGGAAATTCACCCCTCCACTTT

J: TRBJ2-2
D: TRBD1
V: TRBV9
size: NA
CDR3: CASSKSDRADGELFF
DNA: TGTGCCAGCAGCAAATCGGACAGGGCCGACGGGGAGCTGTTTTTT

J: TRBJ2-7
D: TRBD2
V: TRBV2
size: NA
CDR3: CASSGLAGAYEQYF
DNA: TGTGCCAGTTCAGGACTAGCGGGAGCTTACGAGCAGTACTTC

J: TRBJ1-2
D: TRBD1
V: TRBV7-2
size: NA
CDR3: CASIPTGGGYGYTF
DNA: TGTGCCAGCATCCCGACAGGGGGAGGGTATGGCTACACCTTC